These 24 T cell receptor beta chains originate from one sample sequenced in a study of shared clonotypes between healthy human individuals. TCRdb's table, derived via immunoSEQ multiplex PCR, lists solely in-frame clones and lacks some. The table shows about 1 million clones, with 60% to 80% occurring only once. The sequencing sample was made of memory CD4+ T cells sorted from blood. Subset meaning: CD45RA-negative fraction. These receptor sequences come from a man aged 18 to 29 in good health.

The rearrangement joins TRBV5-4 to TRBJ1-4; 12 bases agree with TRBD1. V shed 4 bases, J shed 2 bases, and the junction held 3 bases outside the gene matches. Germline V gives CDR1 SGHNT, CDR2 YYREEE (reference sequence). This CDR3 has 16 amino acids. DNA for the CDR3: TGTGCCAGCAGCCGGGACAGGGGGCAGACTAATGAAAAACTGTTTTTT. It translates to CASSRDRGQTNEKLFF.

The rearrangement joins TRBV7-6 to TRBJ2-7; TRBD2 might be the D (6 bases). V lost 4 bases to trimming and J lost 1 base, with 17 bases between them. The CDR3 runs to 16 residues. In germline, CDR1 is SGHVS, CDR2 FNYEAQ. CDR3 in amino acids: CASSYGGGSGSYEQYF. CDR3 DNA: TGTGCCAGCAGCTACGGAGGTGGTAGCGGTTCCTACGAGCAGTACTTC. Combining the CDR3 with reference TRBV7-6 and TRBJ2-7 gives the whole variable domain GAGVSQSPRYKVTKRGQDVALRCDPISGHVSLYWYRQALGQGPEFLTYFNYEAQQDKSGLPNDRFSAERPEGSISTLTIQRTEQRDSAMYRCASSYGGGSGSYEQYFGPGTRLTVT.

J is TRBJ2-5 and V is TRBV30; the D is unclear. The CDR3 totals 13 residues. V dropped 4 bases and J dropped 1 base, with 10 bases sitting between them. CDR1 GTSNPN and CDR2 SVGIG come from the germline V gene (reference sequence). The CDR3: CAWKHSVQETQYF. For the CDR3, the DNA is TGTGCCTGGAAACACAGCGTCCAAGAGACCCAGTACTTC.

This rearrangement joins TRBV11-3 to TRBJ2-2; D ambiguous. V was clipped by 4 bases and J by 6 bases, with 6 bases between them. Per germline, CDR1 SGHNT and CDR2 YENEEA. There are 12 residues in the CDR3. CDR3 DNA sequence: TGTGCCAGCAGCTCTGCCCCCGGGGAGCTGTTTTTT. Protein sequence: CASSSAPGELFF.

This clone has just one count. The rearrangement links TRBV30 to TRBJ1-1, with 9 bases lining up with TRBD1. The germline V gene has CDR1 GTSNPN and CDR2 SVGIG (reference sequence). The CDR3 length is 15 residues. The J segment lost 3 bases and the V segment lost 1 base, leaving 6 bases of the junction unmatched. The CDR3 sequence is CAWSAARTGDTEAFF. The CDR3 nucleotides are TGTGCCTGGAGTGCCGCTCGGACAGGGGACACTGAAGCTTTCTTT. Complete variable domain (other parts from reference TRBV30 and TRBJ1-1): SQTIHQWPATLVQPVGSPLSLECTVEGTSNPNLYWYRQAAGRGLQLLFYSVGIGQISSEVPQNLSASRPQDRQFILSSKKLLLSDSGFYLCAWSAARTGDTEAFFGQGTRLTVV.

The chain recombines TRBV6-1 with TRBJ2-1; 7 nucleotides line up with TRBD1. Looked up from germline, CDR1 is MNHNS and CDR2 is SASEGT. Losses at the gene ends were 6 bases for V and 0 bases for J; bases not matched to a gene: 5. CDR3 length equals 15 residues. CDR3 nucleotides: TGTGCCAGCAGCACGGACAGGAGCTCCTACAATGAGCAGTTCTTC. Its protein is CASSTDRSSYNEQFF.

DNA of the CDR3: TGTGCCAGCAGACCCTCGGAGGGAGGGATAGATACGCAGTATTTT. This sequence encodes CASRPSEGGIDTQYF. V and J are TRBV7-8 and TRBJ2-3; 7 positions match TRBD2. The V and J ends lost 6 bases and 5 bases, in that order; junction bases with no gene match: 11. Germline-derived CDR1 and CDR2 are SGHVS and FQNEAQ. The length of the CDR3 is 15 residues.

In its sample, this clone was seen once. The chain is built from TRBV29-1 and TRBJ2-2, with 8 bases fitting TRBD2. The junction had 4 bases not matched to a gene; V was cut back by 7 bases and J by 0 bases. The CDR3 has 14 amino acids. Germline V gene data show CDR1 as SQVTM and CDR2 as ANQGSEA. CDR3 DNA: TGCAGCGGCGGCGGGGGGACGAACACCGGGGAGCTGTTTTTT. Its translation is CSGGGGTNTGELFF.

This clone came up a few times. The chain has TRBV2 and TRBJ1-1, with D possibly being TRBD1 (5 bases). Germline CDR1 is SNHLY and CDR2 is FYNNEI. The CDR3 has 15 residues. Trimming shortened V by 5 bases and J by 1 base, and 14 bases separated the two germline ends. CDR3 amino acids: CASSPRSGGNTEAFF. CDR3 in DNA: TGTGCCAGCAGTCCGCGATCCGGGGGGAACACTGAAGCTTTCTTT.

As concerns this clone: An end of the junction differs from the germline gene, which may be a read error. The chain carries TRBV29-1 and TRBJ2-7; D perhaps matches TRBD2 (6 bases). This CDR3 has 15 residues. CDR1 and CDR2 (germline): SQVTM, ANQGSEA. CDR3 sequence (DNA): TGCAGCGTTGATGATTTCGGGCGGGGTAAAAACGAGCAGCACTTC. Protein: CSVDDFGRGKNEQHF.

The chain couples TRBV15 to TRBJ2-7, with unresolved D. V was clipped by 1 base and J by 1 base, with 14 bases between them. The germline V gene encodes CDR1 LNHNV and CDR2 YYDKDF (reference sequence). The CDR3 consists of 16 residues. The DNA for the CDR3 is TGTGCCACCAGCAGAGGCGGTAACTTTGCTTCCTACGAGCAGTACTTC. Translating gives CATSRGGNFASYEQYF.

J is TRBJ2-1 and V is TRBV19; D may be TRBD2 (5 bases). The CDR3 covers 17 residues. Trimming took 3 bases from V and 0 from J, leaving 15 bases between them. The germline gives CDR1 LNHDA, CDR2 SQIVND (reference sequence). CDR3 protein: CASSISLRAPSYNEQFF. The CDR3 DNA reads TGTGCCAGTAGTATCTCATTGAGGGCCCCCTCCTACAATGAGCAGTTCTTC.

The table lists this clone with a count of one. The V gene is TRBV30, the J gene TRBJ1-1; 7 nucleotides align to TRBD1. CDR3 size: 13 residues. CDR1 GTSNPN and CDR2 SVGIG come from the germline V gene (reference sequence). J lost 3 bases, V lost 8 bases, and 9 bases had no gene match. The CDR3 protein is CAGQQGPDTEAFF. CDR3 coding DNA: TGTGCCGGTCAACAGGGGCCAGACACTGAAGCTTTCTTT.

In this sample, this clone turned up a few times. The chain joins TRBV19 to TRBJ1-1, with TRBD1 identical over 11 bases. After removal of 2 bases from V and 6 bases from J, the junction contained 14 bases not matched to a gene. Germline V gene sequence: CDR1 LNHDA, CDR2 SQIVND (reference sequence). There are 18 residues in the CDR3. CDR3 sequence: CASSIRTGGATGKPEAFF. The DNA for the CDR3 is TGTGCCAGTAGTATACGGACAGGGGGCGCGACGGGCAAACCTGAAGCTTTCTTT.

A few counts support this clone. This sequence joins TRBV6-1 and TRBJ1-1; D uncertain. V was cut by 7 bases and J by 6 bases, with 12 bases left in between. CDR3 length: 12 residues. Germline V CDR1 and CDR2: MNHNS, SASEGT. The DNA of the CDR3 is TGTGCCAGCACCGGTACCGTCGCTGAAGCTTTCTTT. Protein sequence: CASTGTVAEAFF.

There are a few counts of this clone. V gene TRBV5-4 combines with J gene TRBJ2-5; D tentatively reads TRBD1 or TRBD2 (5 bases each). Germline V gene lookup returns CDR1 SGHNT and CDR2 YYREEE (reference sequence). This CDR3 has 15 residues. V lost 1 base and J lost 2, with 12 bases in between. Written as DNA, the CDR3 is TGTGCCAGCAGCTTGTTGACGGGACGGCAAGAGACCCAGTACTTC. As protein: CASSLLTGRQETQYF.

This chain joins TRBV6-1 and TRBJ1-1, with 8 positions matching TRBD1. This CDR3 has 14 residues. The junction had 4 bases not matched to a gene; V was cut back by 6 bases and J by 1 base. From germline, CDR1 is MNHNS and CDR2 SASEGT. The CDR3 loop reads CASRQTGANTEAFF. The CDR3 DNA reads TGTGCCAGCAGGCAGACAGGGGCGAACACTGAAGCTTTCTTT.

CDR3 nucleotide sequence: TGCAGCGGCGAAGGGACAGGCACAGATACGCAGTATTTT. Protein product: CSGEGTGTDTQYF. J is TRBJ2-3 and V is TRBV29-1; 7 nucleotides match TRBD1. The germline V gene has CDR1 SQVTM and CDR2 ANQGSEA. The trim removed 7 bases at V and 1 base at J, leaving 5 bases unmatched. The CDR3 length is 13 residues.

This clone was counted a few times. J is TRBJ1-1 and V is TRBV19; D gene ambiguous. V gave up 5 bases and J gave up 2 bases, with 9 bases separating them. The germline gives CDR1 LNHDA, CDR2 SQIVND (reference sequence). This CDR3 has 13 amino acids. CDR3 residues: CASSWQVNTEAFF. CDR3 DNA sequence: TGTGCCAGTAGTTGGCAGGTTAACACTGAAGCTTTCTTT. The whole variable domain, filled in from reference TRBV19 and TRBJ1-1, reads DGGITQSPKYLFRKEGQNVTLSCEQNLNHDAMYWYRQDPGQGLRLIYYSQIVNDFQKGDIAEGYSVSREKKESFPLTVTSAQKNPTAFYLCASSWQVNTEAFFGQGTRLTVV.

This clone was detected a few times. CDR3 sequence (DNA): TGTGCCAGCAGCTTGGCTGCAGCGAACACTGAAGCTTTCTTT. It codes for CASSLAAANTEAFF. The chain joins TRBV5-8 to TRBJ1-1, with D unresolved. The germline V gene has CDR1 SGHTS and CDR2 YDEGEE. V dropped 0 bases and J dropped 1 base, with 7 bases sitting between them. This CDR3 is 14 amino acids long. The full variable domain, with the rest looked up from reference TRBV5-8 and TRBJ1-1, is EAGVTQSPTHLIKTRGQQATLRCSPISGHTSVYWYQQALGLGLQFLLWYDEGEERNRGNFPPRFSGRQFPNYSSELNVNALELEDSALYLCASSLAAANTEAFFGQGTRLTVV.

This chain joins TRBV7-2 and TRBJ1-4; 7 bases match TRBD1. Germline V gene lookup returns CDR1 SGHTA and CDR2 FQGNSA. This CDR3 contains 15 residues. The V segment lost 5 bases and the J segment 5 bases; nucleotides outside the gene matches: 8. As DNA, the CDR3 is TGTGCCAGCAGCCCCCTAACAGGGGCAAATGAAAAACTGTTTTTT. Encoded protein: CASSPLTGANEKLFF.

In this sample, this clone turned up once. The V call is TRBV18, the J call TRBJ2-1; 9 positions agree with TRBD2. The germline V gene encodes CDR1 KGHSH and CDR2 LQKENI. The V gene end was trimmed by 3 bases and the J gene end by 8 bases; junction bases not matched to a gene: 8. The CDR3 has 15 amino acids. DNA for the CDR3: TGTGCCAGCTCACCTCGCGGGCTAGCGGGGTATGAGCAGTTCTTC. Residues: CASSPRGLAGYEQFF.

This clone was observed a few times. The chain joins TRBV15 to TRBJ2-2; TRBD2 matches 9 bases. V lost 0 bases to trimming and J lost 6 bases; unmatched junction nucleotides: 2. Germline V lookup: CDR1 LNHNV, CDR2 YYDKDF (reference sequence). The CDR3 extends over 15 amino acids. The CDR3 spells CATSREGLAAGELFF. DNA for the CDR3: TGTGCCACCAGCAGAGAGGGACTAGCCGCCGGGGAGCTGTTTTTT.

V gene TRBV7-8 combines with J gene TRBJ2-7; D remains unclear. The CDR3 contains 11 residues. Between the trimmed V and J ends, which lost 4 bases and 3 bases, there was a span of 4 bases. Per the germline V gene, CDR1 is SGHVS and CDR2 is FQNEAQ. CDR3 DNA: TGTGCCAGCAGCTCGTACTACGAGCAGTACTTC. Residues: CASSSYYEQYF.